These 32 T cell receptor beta chains originate from one sample sequenced in a study of blood T cell repertoires in COVID-19. Clones were read by immunoSEQ multiplex PCR, and TCRdb kept only the in-frame ones, dropping some. Counted here are roughly 36,000 clones, more than 75% occurring once; the ten biggest clones make up nearly 25%. Sequenced sample: peripheral blood. The receptors here all came from a man over 45 with active or convalescent COVID-19.

The chain recombines TRBV2 with TRBJ2-3; 8 bases are a match to TRBD2. Germline trimming cut 1 base from V and 14 bases from J; bases unmatched to any gene: 5. Germline values: CDR1 SNHLY, CDR2 FYNNEI. The CDR3 totals 12 residues. In nucleotides, the CDR3 is TGTGCCAGCAGTGAAGTAGGCACTAGCGGGTATTTT. Its protein product is CASSEVGTSGYF.

The CDR3: CASSFAKRPQETQYF. CDR3 sequence (DNA): TGTGCCAGCAGTTTTGCAAAGCGGCCCCAAGAGACCCAGTACTTC. The gene calls are TRBV28 and TRBJ2-5, with TRBD2 as a possible D gene (5 bases). The CDR3 runs to 15 residues. The V and J ends lost 3 bases and 1 base respectively, with 12 bases between them. The germline CDR1 and CDR2 sequences are MDHEN and SYDVKM.

The chain combines TRBV25-1 with TRBJ1-6, with D hard to call. CDR1 MGHDK and CDR2 SYGVNS come from the germline V gene. The CDR3 runs 15 residues. Trimming left V 6 bases short and J 7 bases short, with 16 bases between. This CDR3 reads CASSRTATGNSPLHF. The DNA for the CDR3 is TGTGCCAGCAGCCGAACAGCTACGGGGAATTCACCCCTCCACTTT.

This chain joins TRBV19 and TRBJ1-1; 8 bases agree with TRBD1. V lost 1 base to trimming and J lost 0 bases; unmatched junction nucleotides: 1. Germline CDR1 LNHDA, CDR2 SQIVND (reference sequence). The CDR3 covers 15 residues. Here the CDR3 DNA reads TGTGCCAGTAGTATAGCGACAGGGGTGAACACTGAAGCTTTCTTT. Translating gives CASSIATGVNTEAFF. The full variable domain, in which reference TRBV19 and TRBJ1-1 provide the parts outside the CDR3, is DGGITQSPKYLFRKEGQNVTLSCEQNLNHDAMYWYRQDPGQGLRLIYYSQIVNDFQKGDIAEGYSVSREKKESFPLTVTSAQKNPTAFYLCASSIATGVNTEAFFGQGTRLTVV.

CDR3 coding DNA: TGCGCCAGCAGTGCTGTGGGGCGCCAGAGCAATCAGCCCCAGCATTTT. Amino acids: CASSAVGRQSNQPQHF. This chain connects TRBV10-1 to TRBJ1-5; the D gene is possibly TRBD1 (5 bases). Trimming removed 4 bases at V and 1 base at J, with 14 bases between. The CDR3 totals 16 residues. Per germline, CDR1 WNHNN and CDR2 SYGVQD (reference sequence).

This chain uses TRBV7-8 with TRBJ2-3; TRBD2 matches 10 bases. Per germline, CDR1 SGHVS and CDR2 FQNEAQ. This CDR3 has 15 residues. J gave up 2 bases and V 4 bases, and 3 bases lay outside the gene matches. CDR3 amino acids: CASSSSGSLTDTQYF. The DNA for the CDR3 is TGTGCCAGCAGCTCTAGCGGGAGTCTCACAGATACGCAGTATTTT.

The chain recombines TRBV27 with TRBJ2-7, with 10 positions matching TRBD2. Germline CDR1 MNHEY, CDR2 SMNVEV (reference sequence). The trim removed 1 base at V and 4 bases at J, leaving 4 bases unmatched. This CDR3 has 15 amino acids. The CDR3 bases are TGTGCCAGCAGTTTATTGCTAGCGGGAGTTTACGAGCAGTACTTC. Translated: CASSLLLAGVYEQYF.

The V call is TRBV29-1, the J call TRBJ1-2, with 8 bases matching TRBD1. The J segment lost 6 bases and the V segment lost 6 bases, leaving 6 bases of the junction unmatched. CDR1 and CDR2 from the germline V gene are SQVTM and ANQGSEA. The CDR3 is 12 residues long. In nucleotides, the CDR3 is TGCAGCGTCGGACAGGGAGGGGATGGCTACACCTTC. Protein product: CSVGQGGDGYTF.

The chain combines TRBV7-9 with TRBJ1-1, with D possibly TRBD1 on 6 matching bases. V was clipped by 1 base and J by 4 bases, with 10 bases between them. Looked up from germline, CDR1 is SEHNR and CDR2 is FQNEAQ (reference sequence). The CDR3 is 14 residues long. The CDR3 DNA reads as TGTGCCAGCAGCTTAGGGGGGCTGGGCACTGAAGCTTTCTTT. Its translation is CASSLGGLGTEAFF.

This chain uses TRBV29-1 with TRBJ2-5; tentatively, D is TRBD2 (6 bases). Trimming stripped 6 bases from V and 2 bases from J, with 13 bases between. The CDR3 runs 13 residues. Germline V lookup: CDR1 SQVTM, CDR2 ANQGSEA. In nucleotides, the CDR3 is TGCAGCGTCCAAAAGGGAGGTCAAGAGACCCAGTACTTC. It codes for CSVQKGGQETQYF.

The chain is built from TRBV28 and TRBJ1-6, with 7 bases identical to TRBD1. CDR3 size: 17 residues. After removal of 5 bases from V and 9 bases from J, the junction contained 16 bases not matched to a gene. CDR1 is MDHEN, CDR2 SYDVKM, per germline. Written as DNA, the CDR3 is TGTGCCAGCAGTCTAACCGCCTACAGGGGAACGGGTTCACCCCTCCACTTT. This encodes CASSLTAYRGTGSPLHF. Full variable domain (remainder filled in from reference TRBV28 and TRBJ1-6): DVKVTQSSRYLVKRTGEKVFLECVQDMDHENMFWYRQDPGLGLRLIYFSYDVKMKEKGDIPEGYSVSREKKERFSLILESASTNQTSMYLCASSLTAYRGTGSPLHFGNGTRLTVT.

The rearrangement joins TRBV28 to TRBJ1-2; 8 nucleotides agree with TRBD1. The J segment lost 7 bases and the V segment lost 3 bases, leaving 10 bases of the junction unmatched. This CDR3 has 15 residues. From germline, CDR1 is MDHEN and CDR2 SYDVKM. The CDR3 sequence: CASSLGFRGLGGYTF. In DNA, the CDR3 is TGTGCCAGCAGTTTGGGATTCAGGGGGCTAGGTGGCTACACCTTC.

CDR3 sequence: CSVGQRATYQETQYF. The CDR3 DNA is TGCAGCGTCGGACAGAGGGCTACGTACCAAGAGACCCAGTACTTC. V and J are TRBV29-1 and TRBJ2-5; a possible D gene is TRBD1 (6 bases). V was cut by 6 bases and J by 0 bases, with 17 bases left in between. The CDR3 consists of 15 residues. The germline V gene encodes CDR1 SQVTM and CDR2 ANQGSEA.

The chain recombines TRBV5-1 with TRBJ2-3; TRBD2 is a possible D gene (5 bases). The CDR3 has 14 amino acids. Germline values: CDR1 SGHRS, CDR2 YFSETQ. V lost 0 bases and J lost 6, with 11 bases in between. CDR3 loop: CASSLDGSADTQYF. Here the CDR3 DNA reads TGCGCCAGCAGCTTGGATGGGAGCGCCGATACGCAGTATTTT.

This chain joins TRBV11-1 and TRBJ2-2; no firm D call. CDR1 SGHAT and CDR2 FQDESV come from the germline V gene (reference sequence). This CDR3 contains 13 residues. Trimming took 5 bases from V and 2 from J, leaving 6 bases between them. The CDR3 protein is CASSQLNTGELFF. The CDR3 DNA is TGTGCCAGCAGCCAACTCAACACCGGGGAGCTGTTTTTT.

The chain couples TRBV27 to TRBJ1-1; perhaps TRBD1 as D (6 bases). The CDR3 totals 15 residues. From germline, CDR1 is MNHEY and CDR2 SMNVEV (reference sequence). With 5 bases removed from V and 0 bases from J, the gap between germline ends came to 13 bases. Here the CDR3 reads CASSKLGHLNTEAFF. The DNA for the CDR3 is TGTGCCAGCAGTAAACTGGGACACTTGAACACTGAAGCTTTCTTT.

The rearrangement uses TRBV18 and TRBJ2-7; 8 nucleotides agree with TRBD1. Trimming at V came to 5 bases and at J to 5 bases, leaving 2 bases not matched to a gene. The CDR3 runs 12 residues. The germline V gene encodes CDR1 KGHSH and CDR2 LQKENI. CDR3 bases: TGTGCCAGCTCAAGGGACAGGAACGAGCAGTACGTC. This sequence encodes CASSRDRNEQYV.

The gene calls are TRBV10-3 and TRBJ1-2, with a possible D match to TRBD1 (6 bases). This CDR3 region has 13 residues. Germline CDR1 is ENHRY and CDR2 is SYGVKD. The V and J ends lost 6 bases and 3 bases respectively, with 11 bases between them. The CDR3 sequence: CAIRLGAHYGYTF. Here the CDR3 DNA reads TGTGCCATCAGATTGGGGGCCCACTATGGCTACACCTTC.

This sequence joins TRBV3-1 (or the pseudogene TRBV3-2) and TRBJ1-3, with D hard to call. V lost 5 bases and J 1 base, leaving 3 bases between the germline ends. CDR1 and CDR2 (germline): LGHDT, YNNKEL (reference sequence). CDR3 length equals 12 residues. The CDR3: CASSVSGNTIYF. DNA for the CDR3: TGTGCCAGCAGCGTATCTGGAAACACCATATATTTT.

The V call is TRBV10-3, the J call TRBJ1-1; the D is unclear. Trimming took off 5 bases at V and 3 bases at J, with 10 bases between the two ends. The CDR3 is 13 residues long. Germline loops: CDR1 ENHRY, CDR2 SYGVKD. The CDR3 spells CAISQERHTEAFF. CDR3 in DNA: TGTGCCATCAGTCAGGAACGACACACTGAAGCTTTCTTT.

The CDR3 sequence is CASSQDLWTSGREDEQFF. The CDR3 nucleotides read TGTGCCAGCAGCCAAGATCTTTGGACTAGCGGGAGGGAGGATGAGCAGTTCTTC. This rearrangement joins TRBV3-1 (or the pseudogene TRBV3-2) to TRBJ2-1; 15 bases match TRBD2. The germline V gene has CDR1 LGHDT and CDR2 YNNKEL (reference sequence). The CDR3 has 18 amino acids. V dropped 0 bases and J dropped 8; count of bases not matched to a gene: 8.

The V call is TRBV5-1, the J call TRBJ2-7, with 8 bases fitting TRBD1. The CDR3 loop spans 17 amino acids. The trim removed 1 base at V and 3 bases at J, leaving 12 bases unmatched. CDR1 SGHRS and CDR2 YFSETQ come from the germline V gene. For the CDR3, the DNA is TGCGCCAGCAGCTTGAATAGGGCAGGGGGCCGGATCTACGAGCAGTACTTC. This codes for CASSLNRAGGRIYEQYF.

By sample share, this clone is medium-sized. The chain couples TRBV7-2 to TRBJ1-2, with unresolved D. CDR1 SGHTA and CDR2 FQGNSA come from the germline V gene. The CDR3 length is 12 residues. Trimming removed 0 bases from V and 4 bases from J, with 3 bases in between. DNA for the CDR3: TGTGCCAGCAGCTTAGCTCTCTATGGCTACACCTTC. It specifies CASSLALYGYTF.

The chain carries TRBV4-1 and TRBJ1-5; D ambiguous. This CDR3 has 16 amino acids. Germline CDR1 and CDR2: MGHRA and YSYEKL. V lost 0 bases and J lost 4, with 13 bases in between. The CDR3 reads CASSQEVGQVNQPQHF. The CDR3 coding sequence is TGCGCCAGCAGCCAAGAGGTCGGCCAGGTTAATCAGCCCCAGCATTTT.

The chain is built from TRBV3-1 (or the pseudogene TRBV3-2) and TRBJ1-3; weak D call: TRBD1 (6 bases). The CDR3 contains 13 residues. Trimming shortened V by 6 bases and J by 2 bases, and 8 bases separated the two germline ends. Germline V gene data show CDR1 as LGHDT and CDR2 as YNNKEL (reference sequence). This CDR3 reads CASRNRAGNTIYF. The CDR3 DNA is TGTGCCAGCAGGAACAGGGCTGGAAACACCATATATTTT.

The gene calls are TRBV2 and TRBJ2-7; 7 bases align to TRBD2. Germline V lookup: CDR1 SNHLY, CDR2 FYNNEI. With 3 bases clipped from V and 6 bases from J, the junction kept 8 bases outside the gene matches. The CDR3 runs 14 residues. The CDR3 region has the DNA TGTGCCAGCAGTGAGATCCAGCGGGGCGTCGAGCAGTACGTC. It translates to CASSEIQRGVEQYV.

This clone has more than one count but fewer than ten. This sequence joins TRBV28 and TRBJ1-5, with 7 bases fitting TRBD1. Germline V gene sequence: CDR1 MDHEN, CDR2 SYDVKM. The CDR3 totals 14 residues. Trimming removed 5 bases from V and 9 bases from J; junction bases left unmatched: 10. CDR3 sequence reads: CASSLDRVLWPQHF. The CDR3 DNA reads as TGTGCCAGCAGTCTAGACAGGGTGCTTTGGCCCCAGCATTTT. Complete variable domain (other parts from reference TRBV28 and TRBJ1-5): DVKVTQSSRYLVKRTGEKVFLECVQDMDHENMFWYRQDPGLGLRLIYFSYDVKMKEKGDIPEGYSVSREKKERFSLILESASTNQTSMYLCASSLDRVLWPQHFGDGTRLSIL.

The chain combines TRBV30 with TRBJ2-5, with a possible D match to TRBD2 (6 bases). V was trimmed by 7 bases and J by 4 bases, leaving 22 bases between them. Per the germline V gene, CDR1 is GTSNPN and CDR2 is SVGIG (reference sequence). CDR3 length equals 15 residues. CDR3 sequence reads: CASEGGSGRAETQYF. DNA for the CDR3: TGTGCCTCCGAAGGTGGTAGCGGAAGGGCAGAGACCCAGTACTTC.

This chain links TRBV12-3 or TRBV12-4 with TRBJ2-7; D is unclear. CDR3 length equals 12 residues. V lost 6 bases to trimming and J lost 4 bases, with 10 bases between them. CDR3 protein: CASSPAAYEQYF. The CDR3 bases are TGTGCCAGCAGCCCGGCGGCGTACGAGCAGTACTTC.

This chain joins TRBV28 and TRBJ1-2; 8 bases are a match to TRBD1. The V gene's germline CDR1 is MDHEN and CDR2 SYDVKM. The CDR3 loop spans 13 amino acids. The trim removed 3 bases at V and 4 bases at J, leaving 1 base unmatched. Written as DNA, the CDR3 is TGTGCCAGCAGTTTCACAGGGGGCTATGGCTACACCTTC. Protein product: CASSFTGGYGYTF.

The chain employs TRBV3-1 (or the pseudogene TRBV3-2) and TRBJ2-1; 11 bases fit TRBD1. The J segment lost 4 bases and the V segment lost 5 bases, leaving 4 bases of the junction unmatched. The CDR3 sequence is 15 residues long. Germline values: CDR1 LGHDT, CDR2 YNNKEL (reference sequence). The CDR3 sequence: CASSIRDRGYNEQFF. In DNA, the CDR3 is TGTGCCAGCAGCATCCGGGACAGGGGGTACAATGAGCAGTTCTTC.

The chain couples TRBV28 to TRBJ1-4; TRBD1 aligns across 8 bases. There are 15 residues in the CDR3. CDR1 and CDR2 (germline): MDHEN, SYDVKM. The junction had 8 bases not matched to a gene; V was cut back by 6 bases and J by 5 bases. CDR3 amino acids: CASSPRDRRNEKLFF. For the CDR3, the DNA is TGTGCCAGCAGCCCTCGGGACAGGAGGAATGAAAAACTGTTTTTT.